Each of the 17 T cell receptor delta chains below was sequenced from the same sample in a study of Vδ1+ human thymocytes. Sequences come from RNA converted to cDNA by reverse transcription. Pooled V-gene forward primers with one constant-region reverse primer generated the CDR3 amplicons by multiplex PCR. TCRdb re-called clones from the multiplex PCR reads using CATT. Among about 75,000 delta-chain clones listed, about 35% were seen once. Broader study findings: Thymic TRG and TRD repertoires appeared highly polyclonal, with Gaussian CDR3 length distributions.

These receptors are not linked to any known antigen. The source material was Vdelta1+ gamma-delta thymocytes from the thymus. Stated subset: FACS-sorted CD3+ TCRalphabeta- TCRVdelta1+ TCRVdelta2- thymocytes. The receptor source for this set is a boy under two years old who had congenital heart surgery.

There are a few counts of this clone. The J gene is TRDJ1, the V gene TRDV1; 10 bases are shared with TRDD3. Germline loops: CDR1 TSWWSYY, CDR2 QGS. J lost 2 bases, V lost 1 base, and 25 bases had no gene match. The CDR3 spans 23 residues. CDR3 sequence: CALGERGFRTAGGYHSRTDKLIF. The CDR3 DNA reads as TGTGCTCTTGGGGAACGAGGCTTCCGAACGGCTGGGGGATATCATTCAAGGACCGATAAACTCATCTTT.

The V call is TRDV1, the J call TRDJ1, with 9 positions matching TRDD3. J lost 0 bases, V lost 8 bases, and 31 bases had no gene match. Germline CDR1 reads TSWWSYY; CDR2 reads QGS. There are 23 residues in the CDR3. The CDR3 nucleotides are TGTGCTCTTCTCATATCACTTCCTCCCTACTGGGGGACTGGAAATAAGTACACCGATAAACTCATCTTT. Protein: CALLISLPPYWGTGNKYTDKLIF.

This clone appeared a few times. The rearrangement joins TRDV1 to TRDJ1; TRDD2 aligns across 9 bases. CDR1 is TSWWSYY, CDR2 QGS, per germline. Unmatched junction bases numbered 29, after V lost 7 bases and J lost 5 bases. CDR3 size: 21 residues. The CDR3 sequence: CALEPGAFLRGRAGGKDKLIF. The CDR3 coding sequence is TGTGCTCTTGAGCCCGGGGCCTTCCTACGGGGACGGGCTGGGGGGAAGGATAAACTCATCTTT.

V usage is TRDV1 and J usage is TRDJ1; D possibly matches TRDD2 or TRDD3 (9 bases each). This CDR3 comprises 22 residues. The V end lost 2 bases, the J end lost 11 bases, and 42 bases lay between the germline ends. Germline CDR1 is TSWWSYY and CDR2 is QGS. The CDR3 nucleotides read TGTGCTCTTGGGGAAGCGTCCCCCTTCCTACACCGGGGATACGCGAAAACCTCCTCGCTCATCTTT. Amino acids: CALGEASPFLHRGYAKTSSLIF.

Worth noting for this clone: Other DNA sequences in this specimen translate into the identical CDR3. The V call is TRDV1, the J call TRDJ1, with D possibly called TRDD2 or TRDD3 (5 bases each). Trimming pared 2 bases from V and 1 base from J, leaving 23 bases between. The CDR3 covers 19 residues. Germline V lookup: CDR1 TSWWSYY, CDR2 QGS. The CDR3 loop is CALGESSARGPYGTDKLIF. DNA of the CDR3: TGTGCTCTTGGGGAATCGTCCGCGCGGGGACCCTACGGCACCGATAAACTCATCTTT.

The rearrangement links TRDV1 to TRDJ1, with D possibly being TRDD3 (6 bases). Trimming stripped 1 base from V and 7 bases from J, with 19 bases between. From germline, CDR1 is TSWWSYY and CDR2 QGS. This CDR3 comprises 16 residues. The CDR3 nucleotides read TGTGCTCTTGGGGAACCTGGTCTACGTCTGGGGATTAAACTCATCTTT. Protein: CALGEPGLRLGIKLIF.

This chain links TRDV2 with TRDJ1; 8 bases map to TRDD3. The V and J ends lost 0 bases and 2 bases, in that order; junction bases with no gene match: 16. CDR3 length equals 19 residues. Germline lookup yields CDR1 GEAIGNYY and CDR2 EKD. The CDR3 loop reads CACDTGPDVWGISTDKLIF. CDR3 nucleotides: TGTGCCTGTGACACCGGGCCAGACGTGTGGGGGATTAGTACCGATAAACTCATCTTT.

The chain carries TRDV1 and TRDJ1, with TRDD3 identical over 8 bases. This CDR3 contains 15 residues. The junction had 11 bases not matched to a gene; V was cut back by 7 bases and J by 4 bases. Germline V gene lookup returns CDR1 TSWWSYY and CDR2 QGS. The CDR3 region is CALATPGGPDDKLIF. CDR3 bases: TGTGCTCTTGCTACCCCTGGGGGACCCGACGATAAACTCATCTTT.

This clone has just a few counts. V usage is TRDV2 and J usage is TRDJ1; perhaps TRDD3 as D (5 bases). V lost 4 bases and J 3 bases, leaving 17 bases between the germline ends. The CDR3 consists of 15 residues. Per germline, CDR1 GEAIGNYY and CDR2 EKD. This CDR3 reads CACDYLRGHPDKLIF. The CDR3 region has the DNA TGTGCCTGTGATTATCTTCGGGGGCACCCCGATAAACTCATCTTT.

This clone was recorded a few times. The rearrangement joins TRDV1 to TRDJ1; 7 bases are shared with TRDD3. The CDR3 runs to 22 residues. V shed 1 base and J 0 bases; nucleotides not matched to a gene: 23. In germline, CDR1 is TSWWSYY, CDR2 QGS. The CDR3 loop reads CALGEPCTHVLGNTGYTDKLIF. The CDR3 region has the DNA TGTGCTCTTGGGGAACCCTGTACGCACGTACTGGGGAATACGGGATACACCGATAAACTCATCTTT.

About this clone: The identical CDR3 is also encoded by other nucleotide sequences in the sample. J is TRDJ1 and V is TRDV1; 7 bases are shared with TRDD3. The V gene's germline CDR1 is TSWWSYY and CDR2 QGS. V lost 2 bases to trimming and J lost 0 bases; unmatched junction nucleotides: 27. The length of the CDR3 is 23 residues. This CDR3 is CALGERPTRVVLLGDEYTDKLIF. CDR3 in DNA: TGTGCTCTTGGGGAAAGGCCTACCAGGGTGGTCTTATTGGGGGACGAGTACACCGATAAACTCATCTTT.

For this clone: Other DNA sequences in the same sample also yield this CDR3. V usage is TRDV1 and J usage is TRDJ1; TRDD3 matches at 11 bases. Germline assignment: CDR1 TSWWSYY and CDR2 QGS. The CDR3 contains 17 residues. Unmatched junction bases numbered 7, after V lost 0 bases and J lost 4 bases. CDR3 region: CALGELGRTGGYDKLIF. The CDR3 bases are TGTGCTCTTGGGGAACTAGGGAGGACTGGGGGATACGATAAACTCATCTTT.

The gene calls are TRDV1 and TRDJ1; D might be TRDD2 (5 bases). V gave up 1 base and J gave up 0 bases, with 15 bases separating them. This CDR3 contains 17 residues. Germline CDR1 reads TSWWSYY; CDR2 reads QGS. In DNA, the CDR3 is TGTGCTCTTGGGGAACCTTCCCTAAAACAGTACACCGATAAACTCATCTTT. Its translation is CALGEPSLKQYTDKLIF.

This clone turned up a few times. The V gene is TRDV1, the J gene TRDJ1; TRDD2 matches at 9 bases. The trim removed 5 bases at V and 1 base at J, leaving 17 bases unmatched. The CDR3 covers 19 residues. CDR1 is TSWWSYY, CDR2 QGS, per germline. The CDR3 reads CALGPPSYGGWPPTDKLIF. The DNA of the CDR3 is TGTGCTCTTGGGCCTCCTTCCTACGGGGGCTGGCCCCCCACCGATAAACTCATCTTT.

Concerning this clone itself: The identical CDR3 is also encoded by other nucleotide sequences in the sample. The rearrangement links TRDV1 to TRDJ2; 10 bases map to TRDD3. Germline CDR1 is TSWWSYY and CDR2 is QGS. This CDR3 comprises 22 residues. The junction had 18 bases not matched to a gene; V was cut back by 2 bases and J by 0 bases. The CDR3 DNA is TGTGCTCTTGGGGAAGTCAATCTAATCGGACTGGGGGATCTGGCTTTGACAGCACAACTCTTCTTT. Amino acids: CALGEVNLIGLGDLALTAQLFF.

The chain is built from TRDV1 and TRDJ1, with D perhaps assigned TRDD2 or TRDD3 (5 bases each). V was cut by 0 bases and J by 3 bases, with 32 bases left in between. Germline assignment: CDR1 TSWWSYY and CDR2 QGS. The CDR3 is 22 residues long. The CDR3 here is CALGELVVRPSLLILGPDKLIF. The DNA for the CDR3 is TGTGCTCTTGGGGAACTAGTAGTTCGGCCTTCATTGCTGATACTTGGGCCCGATAAACTCATCTTT.

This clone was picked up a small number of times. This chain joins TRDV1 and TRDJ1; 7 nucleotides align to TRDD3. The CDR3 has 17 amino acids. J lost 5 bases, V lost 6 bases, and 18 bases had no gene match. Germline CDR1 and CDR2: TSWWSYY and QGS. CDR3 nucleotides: TGTGCTCTTGGCCGACCCCAGCCGGGTGGGGGACAAGATAAACTCATCTTT. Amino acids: CALGRPQPGGGQDKLIF.